The 27 T cell receptor beta chains reported below all come from one sample, sequenced in a study of shared clonotypes between healthy human individuals. TCRdb keeps only in-frame clones here, not all; method: immunoSEQ multiplex PCR. Altogether hundreds of thousands of clones are present, approximately 80% being singletons, with the ten largest covering 12%. What was sequenced was PBMCs. Receptors originate from a middle-aged woman in good health. Some clones in this sample may be carry-over from other donors' samples.

This clone was seen more than once but under ten times. V and J are TRBV30 and TRBJ2-3; D gene unclear. CDR3 length: 14 residues. The germline gives CDR1 GTSNPN, CDR2 SVGIG (reference sequence). V lost 0 bases, J lost 2 bases, and 9 bases lay in between. The CDR3 reads CAWSVGRYTDTQYF. The CDR3 DNA sequence: TGTGCCTGGAGTGTAGGGCGGTACACAGATACGCAGTATTTT.

This chain connects TRBV28 to TRBJ1-1; 8 bases line up with TRBD1. Germline V gene lookup returns CDR1 MDHEN and CDR2 SYDVKM. The CDR3 runs 13 residues. Trimming took 7 bases from V and 3 from J; bases not matched to a gene: 4. The CDR3 region is CASTMTGDTEAFF. The CDR3 nucleotides read TGTGCCAGCACCATGACAGGGGACACTGAAGCTTTCTTT.

The chain has TRBV19 and TRBJ1-1; possibly TRBD1 for D (6 bases). V was pared by 7 bases and J by 1 base, with 13 bases between. Germline loops: CDR1 LNHDA, CDR2 SQIVND (reference sequence). This CDR3 has 14 residues. Written as DNA, the CDR3 is TGTGCCAGTACCCGACAGGCGTGGAACACTGAAGCTTTCTTT. Its protein is CASTRQAWNTEAFF.

This chain connects TRBV6-1 to TRBJ2-7; TRBD2 agrees at 9 bases. V was pared by 6 bases and J by 0 bases, with 3 bases of the junction left unmatched. The CDR3 runs 14 residues. Germline CDR1 MNHNS, CDR2 SASEGT. CDR3 protein: CASRTTSGSYEQYF. CDR3 DNA: TGTGCCAGCAGGACGACTAGCGGCTCCTACGAGCAGTACTTC.

This clone was seen just once. V gene TRBV18 combines with J gene TRBJ1-5, with TRBD1 identical over 9 bases. V lost 4 bases, J lost 2 bases, and 6 bases stayed unmatched. Germline V gene sequence: CDR1 KGHSH, CDR2 LQKENI. This CDR3 is built from 16 residues. The DNA for the CDR3 is TGTGCCAGCTCACAAGAGAGGACAGGGGGCAATCAGCCCCAGCATTTT. This codes for CASSQERTGGNQPQHF. Full variable domain (outside the CDR3, taken from reference TRBV18 and TRBJ1-5): NAGVMQNPRHLVRRRGQEARLRCSPMKGHSHVYWYRQLPEEGLKFMVYLQKENIIDESGMPKERFSAEFPKEGPSILRIQQVVRGDSAAYFCASSQERTGGNQPQHFGDGTRLSIL.

On this clone itself: A much larger clonotype is one base distant, so this may be a read error. V is TRBV5-1 and J is TRBJ2-7; 8 bases are a match to TRBD1. The CDR3 runs to 15 residues. CDR1 is SGHRS and CDR2 is YFSETQ in the germline V gene. The chain's CDR3 is CASSWGAGGLGEQCF. CDR3 in DNA: TGCGCCAGCAGCTGGGGAGCAGGGGGCCTCGGCGAGCAGTGCTTC.

The J gene is TRBJ2-1, the V gene TRBV29-1; D possibly corresponds to TRBD1 (6 bases). CDR1 SQVTM and CDR2 ANQGSEA come from the germline V gene. The ends were cut back, 6 bases at V and 3 bases at J, with 21 bases in the middle. The CDR3 extends over 16 amino acids. The DNA of the CDR3 is TGCAGCGTCCGACAGGTGGGGCCAATCCTCTACAATGAGCAGTTCTTC. It yields the protein CSVRQVGPILYNEQFF.

The V gene is TRBV7-9, the J gene TRBJ1-3; D not certain. Germline CDR1 reads SEHNR; CDR2 reads FQNEAQ (reference sequence). The CDR3 runs to 14 residues. The ends were cut back, 5 bases at V and 1 base at J, with 9 bases in the middle. CDR3 protein: CASSNEVSGNTIYF. The CDR3 DNA is TGTGCCAGCAGCAACGAAGTTTCTGGAAACACCATATATTTT. Full variable domain (missing parts from reference TRBV7-9 and TRBJ1-3): DTGVSQNPRHKITKRGQNVTFRCDPISEHNRLYWYRQTLGQGPEFLTYFQNEAQLEKSRLLSDRFSAERPKGSFSTLEIQRTEQGDSAMYLCASSNEVSGNTIYFGEGSWLTVV.

Note on this clone: The sample holds other DNA sequences that translate to the same CDR3. The CDR3 protein is CASSSPGLAGGLEQYF. DNA of the CDR3: TGTGCCAGCAGCTCACCGGGACTAGCGGGAGGGTTAGAGCAGTACTTC. V usage is TRBV11-2 and J usage is TRBJ2-7; 16 bases map to TRBD2. V shed 4 bases, J shed 7 bases, and the junction held 7 bases outside the gene matches. CDR1 and CDR2 from the germline V gene are SGHAT and FQNNGV. The CDR3 spans 16 residues. The entire variable domain, with the rest obtained from reference TRBV11-2 and TRBJ2-7, is as follows: EAGVAQSPRYKIIEKRQSVAFWCNPISGHATLYWYQQILGQGPKLLIQFQNNGVVDDSQLPKDRFSAERLKGVDSTLKIQPAKLEDSAVYLCASSSPGLAGGLEQYFGPGTRLTVT.

The gene calls are TRBV5-1 and TRBJ2-2, with D possibly TRBD2 on 5 matching bases. Trimming removed 4 bases from V and 5 bases from J, with 12 bases in between. Germline CDR1 and CDR2: SGHRS and YFSETQ. The CDR3 has 14 amino acids. For the CDR3, the DNA is TGCGCCAGCAGCCCGCTCCCGGGGACCGGGGAGCTGTTTTTT. The encoded protein is CASSPLPGTGELFF.

The J gene is TRBJ2-3, the V gene TRBV28, with 8 positions matching TRBD1. The J segment lost 4 bases and the V segment lost 4 bases, leaving 7 bases of the junction unmatched. The CDR3 is 15 amino acids. CDR1 is MDHEN and CDR2 is SYDVKM in the germline V gene. In nucleotides, the CDR3 is TGTGCCAGCAGTTCTGGGGCAGGGGGCGCAGATACGCAGTATTTT. Its protein product is CASSSGAGGADTQYF.

The V call is TRBV5-6, the J call TRBJ2-2, with 9 positions matching TRBD1. Germline-derived CDR1 and CDR2 are SGHDT and YYEEEE. V was clipped by 4 bases and J by 4 bases; unmatched bases: 8. This CDR3 comprises 16 residues. CDR3 bases: TGTGCCAGCAGCGGGTCGGCACAGGGGGCCACCGGGGAGCTGTTTTTT. It specifies CASSGSAQGATGELFF.

The chain couples TRBV7-2 to TRBJ1-5; D perhaps matches TRBD1 (5 bases). V lost 4 bases, J lost 0 bases, and 10 bases lay in between. Germline V gene lookup returns CDR1 SGHTA and CDR2 FQGNSA. This CDR3 has 15 residues. The CDR3 DNA sequence: TGTGCCAGCAGCTCTCAGGGACTTAGCAATCAGCCCCAGCATTTT. It is translated as CASSSQGLSNQPQHF.

V and J are TRBV2 and TRBJ2-7; 9 bases line up with TRBD1. This CDR3 is 14 amino acids long. V shed 4 bases and J 3 bases; nucleotides not matched to a gene: 4. In germline, CDR1 is SNHLY, CDR2 FYNNEI. CDR3 in DNA: TGTGCCAGCAGTGCTATGGGACAGGGCTACGAGCAGTACTTC. The encoded protein is CASSAMGQGYEQYF.

This clone was counted between two and nine times. This chain links TRBV28 with TRBJ2-7; 7 bases line up with TRBD1. The CDR3 is made up of 15 amino acids. The junction had 11 bases not matched to a gene; V was cut back by 2 bases and J by 7 bases. In germline, CDR1 is MDHEN, CDR2 SYDVKM. The CDR3 DNA reads TGTGCCAGCAGTTTAGCGACAGGGCTCCATGGAGAGCAGTACTTC. It yields the protein CASSLATGLHGEQYF. Supplemented by reference TRBV28 and TRBJ2-7, the full variable domain reads DVKVTQSSRYLVKRTGEKVFLECVQDMDHENMFWYRQDPGLGLRLIYFSYDVKMKEKGDIPEGYSVSREKKERFSLILESASTNQTSMYLCASSLATGLHGEQYFGPGTRLTVT.

This clone showed up just a few times. Given a much more abundant clone one base away, this may be a read error. The chain links TRBV11-2 to TRBJ1-5; D is unresolved. V was trimmed by 2 bases and J by 6 bases, leaving 8 bases between them. Germline V lookup: CDR1 SGHAT, CDR2 FQNNGV. The CDR3 consists of 13 residues. CDR3 nucleotides: TGTGCCAGCAGCTTATCGAGGGTTCAGCCCCAGCATTTT. The encoded protein is CASSLSRVQPQHF.

The chain combines TRBV18 with TRBJ2-2; 8 bases match TRBD2. Losses at the gene ends were 3 bases for V and 5 bases for J; bases not matched to a gene: 5. Germline V CDR1 and CDR2: KGHSH, LQKENI. This CDR3 comprises 15 residues. The CDR3 sequence: CASSPGTSWTGELFF. The CDR3, as DNA: TGTGCCAGCTCACCCGGGACTAGTTGGACCGGGGAGCTGTTTTTT.

Notes on this clone: A far larger clone is one base from this, pointing to a likely read error. The gene calls are TRBV6-1 and TRBJ1-5, with TRBD1 matching 7 bases. Germline V gene sequence: CDR1 MNHNS, CDR2 SASEGT. This CDR3 comprises 16 residues. CDR3 sequence: CASSELQGYSSQPQHF. The CDR3 DNA sequence: TGTGCCAGCAGTGAATTACAGGGGTATAGCAGTCAGCCCCAGCATTTT.

The V gene is TRBV10-3, the J gene TRBJ2-7; TRBD2 aligns across 7 bases. Germline V lookup: CDR1 ENHRY, CDR2 SYGVKD. Trimming at V came to 6 bases and at J to 0 bases, leaving 2 bases not matched to a gene. The CDR3 is made up of 13 amino acids. CDR3 nucleotides: TGTGCCATCAGGGGCGGGAGCTCCTACGAGCAGTACTTC. Amino acid sequence: CAIRGGSSYEQYF.

Turning to this clone: A far larger clone lies a single base away; this is likely a read error. In the same sample, other DNA sequences code for this CDR3. CDR3 DNA sequence: TGCAGTGCTAAAAACTACAATGAGCAGTTCTTC. This gives the protein CSAKNYNEQFF. This chain uses TRBV20-1 with TRBJ2-1; D gene uncertain. The germline V gene has CDR1 DFQATT and CDR2 SNEGSKA (reference sequence). V shed 4 bases and J shed 3 bases, with 4 bases lying between them. The CDR3 length is 11 residues.

Of note for this clone: This likely traces to a read error, being one base from a far larger clone. The chain couples TRBV4-1 to TRBJ2-7; 9 nucleotides line up with TRBD1. Germline V gene sequence: CDR1 MGHRA, CDR2 YSYEKL. The CDR3 runs to 15 residues. CDR3 in DNA: TGCGCCAGCAGCCGGTTAGGGGACAGGGCCTATGAGCAGCACTTC. Amino acid sequence: CASSRLGDRAYEQHF.

This clone was counted only a few times. Just one base apart from a much larger clone, this may be a read error. CDR3 nucleotide sequence: TGTGCCAGCAGGACCCGGACTAGCGGATATTACGAGCAGCACTTC. It codes for CASRTRTSGYYEQHF. This sequence joins TRBV28 and TRBJ2-7, with TRBD2 identical over 10 bases. CDR3 size: 15 residues. Germline-derived CDR1 and CDR2 are MDHEN and SYDVKM. The variable domain in full, with the rest retrieved from reference TRBV28 and TRBJ2-7, is DVKVTQSSRYLVKRTGEKVFLECVQDMDHENMFWYRQDPGLGLRLIYFSYDVKMKEKGDIPEGYSVSREKKERFSLILESASTNQTSMYLCASRTRTSGYYEQHFGPGTRLTVT.

The chain links TRBV11-2 to TRBJ2-7; D not resolved. Trimming cost V 5 bases and J 3 bases, with 17 bases left between them. The CDR3 is 15 amino acids. Germline lookup yields CDR1 SGHAT and CDR2 FQNNGV. The CDR3 spells CASSDIRASNYEQYF. The CDR3 DNA reads TGTGCCAGCAGCGATATTCGGGCTAGTAACTACGAGCAGTACTTC. Full variable domain (remainder filled in from reference TRBV11-2 and TRBJ2-7): EAGVAQSPRYKIIEKRQSVAFWCNPISGHATLYWYQQILGQGPKLLIQFQNNGVVDDSQLPKDRFSAERLKGVDSTLKIQPAKLEDSAVYLCASSDIRASNYEQYFGPGTRLTVT.

The V and J genes are TRBV25-1 and TRBJ2-6, with 10 bases identical to TRBD1. J gave up 4 bases and V 3 bases, and 6 bases lay outside the gene matches. Per germline, CDR1 MGHDK and CDR2 SYGVNS. This CDR3 contains 17 residues. In DNA form, the CDR3 reads TGTGCCAGCAGTGACGACAGGGGGCGTTCAGGGGCCAACGTCCTGACTTTC. It encodes CASSDDRGRSGANVLTF. Based on the CDR3 plus reference TRBV25-1 and TRBJ2-6, the full variable domain is EADIYQTPRYLVIGTGKKITLECSQTMGHDKMYWYQQDPGMELHLIHYSYGVNSTEKGDLSSESTVSRIRTEHFPLTLESARPSHTSQYLCASSDDRGRSGANVLTFGAGSRLTVL.

Concerning this clone itself: A junction end diverges from the germline sequence, so it may reflect a read error. The genes are TRBV11-2 and TRBJ2-7, with TRBD2 matching 7 bases. The CDR3 is 11 residues long. The V gene's germline CDR1 is SGHAT and CDR2 FQNNGV. The CDR3 DNA reads as TGTGCCAGCAGCCCGGGGGGAGGCGCCACATTC. This sequence encodes CASSPGGGATF.

This clone was found many times. The chain recombines TRBV5-4 with TRBJ2-7; TRBD2 matches at 11 bases. The CDR3 is 16 residues long. Germline V lookup: CDR1 SGHNT, CDR2 YYREEE (reference sequence). Trimming took 4 bases from V and 2 from J; bases not matched to a gene: 8. CDR3 coding DNA: TGTGCCAGCAGCCCGGGCGGGACTAGCGGTACCTACGAGCAGTACTTC. It encodes CASSPGGTSGTYEQYF.

CDR3 amino acids: CASSVEWTGGSEAFF. As DNA, the CDR3 is TGTGCCAGCAGCGTAGAATGGACAGGGGGCTCTGAAGCTTTCTTT. The chain couples TRBV9 to TRBJ1-1, with TRBD1 matching 11 bases. This CDR3 is built from 15 residues. Per germline, CDR1 SGDLS and CDR2 YYNGEE. V was clipped by 0 bases and J by 6 bases; unmatched bases: 4.